The 32 T cell receptor beta chains below come from one sample, sequenced in a study of identical twins. One entry per CDR3 protein, called by TCRdb with MiXCR from the 5' RACE reads. The sample consists of more than 200,000 distinct CDR3 sequences, around a tenth of them appearing once. Sequencing used memory (CD45RO+) T cells sorted from blood. The receptors originated from a woman younger than 35 in good health.

The genes are TRBV5-1 and TRBJ2-3; 10 positions agree with TRBD2. Trimming took 0 bases from V and 3 from J; bases not matched to a gene: 13. CDR3 length equals 19 residues. CDR1 is SGHRS and CDR2 is YFSETQ in the germline V gene. CDR3 region: CASSLASGRARFGTDTQYF. The CDR3 nucleotides read TGCGCCAGCAGCTTGGCCAGCGGGAGGGCCCGGTTTGGAACAGATACGCAGTATTTT.

This clonotype was detected a few times. The chain carries TRBV12-3 or TRBV12-4 and TRBJ2-7; 9 nucleotides agree with TRBD2. The CDR3 length is 15 residues. Trimming removed 7 bases from V and 3 bases from J; junction bases left unmatched: 10. This CDR3 is CASTIKGGGGYEQYF. DNA for the CDR3: TGTGCCAGCACCATTAAGGGCGGGGGGGGCTACGAGCAGTACTTC.

This clonotype was seen a handful of times. The chain recombines TRBV5-1 with TRBJ2-5, with TRBD1 as a possible D gene (6 bases). Germline CDR1 reads SGHRS; CDR2 reads YFSETQ. V was trimmed by 4 bases and J by 5 bases, leaving 15 bases between them. The CDR3 consists of 14 residues. The CDR3 nucleotides are TGCGCCAGCAGCGGGGGACACCTCGGGGAGACCCAGTACTTC. It codes for CASSGGHLGETQYF.

This clonotype occurred a few times. The V gene is TRBV9, the J gene TRBJ2-1; weak D call: TRBD2 (6 bases). Trimming cost V 0 bases and J 2 bases, with 15 bases left between them. The CDR3 has 17 amino acids. Germline-derived CDR1 and CDR2 are SGDLS and YYNGEE. The CDR3 region is CASSVANGREPYNEQFF. CDR3 coding DNA: TGTGCCAGCAGCGTAGCTAACGGGCGGGAACCCTACAATGAGCAGTTCTTC.

The chain is built from TRBV6-2 or TRBV6-3 and TRBJ2-7, with D perhaps given as TRBD1 or TRBD2 (5 bases each). From germline, CDR1 is MNHEY and CDR2 SVGEGT. Trimming shortened V by 6 bases and J by 1 base, and 16 bases separated the two germline ends. The CDR3 is made up of 15 amino acids. CDR3 residues: CASRGSGAESYEQYF. CDR3 nucleotides: TGTGCCAGCAGGGGGAGTGGGGCGGAATCCTACGAGCAGTACTTC.

DNA of the CDR3: TGTGCCAGCAGCTTAGTCTTCGGGCAGGGCGACGGCTACACCTTC. It yields the protein CASSLVFGQGDGYTF. The rearrangement joins TRBV7-8 to TRBJ1-2, with D possibly matching TRBD1 (5 bases). Germline assignment: CDR1 SGHVS and CDR2 FQNEAQ. CDR3 length: 15 residues. Trimming stripped 1 base from V and 8 bases from J, with 17 bases between.

This clonotype was counted many times. The V and J genes are TRBV5-1 and TRBJ1-1; 9 bases are shared with TRBD1. In germline, CDR1 is SGHRS, CDR2 YFSETQ. The J segment lost 4 bases and the V segment lost 4 bases, leaving 8 bases of the junction unmatched. The CDR3 spans 15 residues. CDR3 nucleotides: TGCGCCAGCAGCGGGGGGACAGGGTCGGGCACTGAAGCTTTCTTT. This translates into CASSGGTGSGTEAFF.

The chain carries TRBV5-5 and TRBJ2-7; D is uncertain. The V gene lost 0 bases and the J gene lost 3 bases, with 13 bases spanning the gap. This CDR3 has 15 residues. Looked up from germline, CDR1 is SGHKS and CDR2 is YYEKEE (reference sequence). The CDR3 loop reads CASSLASGGYYEQYF. In DNA form, the CDR3 reads TGTGCCAGCAGCTTGGCCTCGGGTGGTTACTACGAGCAGTACTTC.

In DNA form, the CDR3 reads TGTGCCAGCAGCTCCGGGACAGTATTTAATCAGCCCCAGCATTTT. Translation gives CASSSGTVFNQPQHF. V is TRBV5-8 and J is TRBJ1-5; 7 nucleotides agree with TRBD1. The CDR3 spans 15 residues. The V gene's germline CDR1 is SGHTS and CDR2 YDEGEE. Trimming took 3 bases from V and 4 from J; bases not matched to a gene: 7.

The V call is TRBV24-1, the J call TRBJ2-3; no clear D. CDR3 length: 13 residues. Germline CDR1 is KGHDR and CDR2 is SFDVKD. V was clipped by 3 bases and J by 4 bases, with 7 bases between them. The DNA for the CDR3 is TGTGCCACCAGTGATCCATCATCAGATACGCAGTATTTT. Its translation: CATSDPSSDTQYF.

V usage is TRBV3-1 and J usage is TRBJ1-2, with D uncertain. CDR1 and CDR2 (germline): LGHDT, YNNKEL (reference sequence). V was trimmed by 1 base and J by 4 bases, leaving 10 bases between them. The CDR3 is 14 residues long. The CDR3 protein is CASSQGNTGYGYTF. In nucleotides, the CDR3 is TGTGCCAGCAGCCAAGGAAACACCGGCTATGGCTACACCTTC.

V and J are TRBV6-2 or TRBV6-3 and TRBJ2-4, with a tentative D call TRBD1 (6 bases). The CDR3 is 14 residues long. Trimming removed 5 bases at V and 5 bases at J, with 13 bases between. The germline CDR1 and CDR2 sequences are MNHEY and SVGEGT. The CDR3 here is CASSGTGYENIQYF. DNA of the CDR3: TGTGCCAGCAGTGGAACAGGGTATGAAAACATTCAGTACTTC.

The chain employs TRBV30 and TRBJ2-3; D remains ambiguous. Germline V lookup: CDR1 GTSNPN, CDR2 SVGIG (reference sequence). The CDR3 loop spans 11 amino acids. Trimming removed 1 base from V and 4 bases from J, with 3 bases in between. The CDR3 DNA sequence: TGTGCCTGGAGTGAAGCAGATACGCAGTATTTT. It codes for CAWSEADTQYF.

This clonotype appeared a single time. A read error may be the cause here, since a much bigger clone is one base away. The chain uses TRBV12-3 or TRBV12-4 and TRBJ2-1; D possibly corresponds to TRBD1 (6 bases). This CDR3 is built from 13 residues. V lost 9 bases to trimming and J lost 5 bases, with 14 bases between them. The CDR3 loop reads CARGYSGDNEQFF. CDR3 coding DNA: TGTGCCAGGGGATATTCAGGGGACAATGAGCAGTTCTTC.

Only a few counts were recorded for this clonotype. This rearrangement joins TRBV15 to TRBJ2-1; TRBD2 might be the D (7 bases). CDR1 LNHNV and CDR2 YYDKDF come from the germline V gene (reference sequence). The CDR3 extends over 15 amino acids. Trimming took off 5 bases at V and 4 bases at J, with 15 bases between the two ends. DNA of the CDR3: TGTGCCACCAGCCAGGGGAGGGAGAGATACAATGAGCAGTTCTTC. Translation gives CATSQGRERYNEQFF.

This clonotype was counted between two and nine times. The chain uses TRBV20-1 and TRBJ2-1; D remains ambiguous. This CDR3 contains 13 residues. V was pared by 1 base and J by 5 bases, with 9 bases between. Germline CDR1 DFQATT, CDR2 SNEGSKA (reference sequence). The DNA of the CDR3 is TGCAGTGCTAGAGGACCATCCAACAATGAGCAGTTCTTC. The encoded protein is CSARGPSNNEQFF.

This clonotype was found many times. The chain joins TRBV4-2 to TRBJ1-2; D gene ambiguous. The V gene lost 3 bases and the J gene lost 3 bases, with 8 bases spanning the gap. CDR3 length: 13 residues. CDR1 and CDR2 from the germline V gene are LGHNA and YNFKEQ. CDR3 bases: TGTGCCAGCAGCCATGGGCAGGACTATGGCTACACCTTC. Amino acid sequence: CASSHGQDYGYTF.

This clonotype was seen repeatedly, ten times or more. The chain recombines TRBV7-9 with TRBJ1-1; D is unclear. Trimming shortened V by 4 bases and J by 7 bases, and 10 bases separated the two germline ends. There are 12 residues in the CDR3. The germline gives CDR1 SEHNR, CDR2 FQNEAQ (reference sequence). The chain's CDR3 is CASSSNSFEAFF. The CDR3 DNA follows: TGTGCCAGCAGCTCTAATTCGTTTGAAGCTTTCTTT.

This clonotype was counted between two and nine times. The J gene is TRBJ2-7, the V gene TRBV12-3 or TRBV12-4; 11 bases match TRBD1. The junction had 6 bases not matched to a gene; V was cut back by 5 bases and J by 6 bases. The CDR3 sequence is 14 residues long. The CDR3 DNA reads TGTGCCAGCAGTGCTGGGACAGGGGGTGGCGAGCAGTACTTC. This translates into CASSAGTGGGEQYF.

This chain joins TRBV20-1 and TRBJ2-5; 7 bases align to TRBD2. Looked up from germline, CDR1 is DFQATT and CDR2 is SNEGSKA (reference sequence). Trimming took 6 bases from V and 1 from J; bases not matched to a gene: 5. This CDR3 is 13 amino acids long. CDR3 loop: CSAPGLTQETQYF. The CDR3 DNA sequence: TGCAGTGCCCCGGGACTAACCCAAGAGACCCAGTACTTC.

This chain links TRBV5-1 with TRBJ2-7; D not resolved. The CDR3 loop spans 15 amino acids. Germline V gene sequence: CDR1 SGHRS, CDR2 YFSETQ. V was pared by 1 base and J by 2 bases, with 13 bases between. The CDR3 sequence: CASSLSPGVAYEQYF. DNA for the CDR3: TGCGCCAGCAGCTTGTCGCCAGGAGTAGCCTACGAGCAGTACTTC.

This clonotype occurred many times. The V and J genes are TRBV5-1 and TRBJ2-2; possible D gene TRBD2, 5 bases. V was pared by 4 bases and J by 6 bases, with 16 bases between. Germline CDR1 and CDR2: SGHRS and YFSETQ. This CDR3 is built from 15 residues. In DNA, the CDR3 is TGCGCCAGCAGCACCGGGGAAACTGTTGCCGGGGAGCTGTTTTTT. This encodes CASSTGETVAGELFF. Drawing the rest from reference TRBV5-1 and TRBJ2-2, the complete variable domain is KAGVTQTPRYLIKTRGQQVTLSCSPISGHRSVSWYQQTPGQGLQFLFEYFSETQRNKGNFPGRFSGRQFSNSRSEMNVSTLELGDSALYLCASSTGETVAGELFFGEGSRLTVL.

The genes are TRBV3-1 and TRBJ2-7; 10 bases align to TRBD2. The CDR3 is 15 residues long. Per germline, CDR1 LGHDT and CDR2 YNNKEL (reference sequence). Germline trimming cut 0 bases from V and 4 bases from J; bases unmatched to any gene: 3. CDR3 in amino acids: CASSQDRTSGYEQYF. CDR3 in DNA: TGTGCCAGCAGCCAAGATAGGACTAGCGGTTACGAGCAGTACTTC.

This clonotype was recorded at least ten times. The rearrangement joins TRBV5-1 to TRBJ2-5; no definite D call. Trimming left V 3 bases short and J 1 base short, with 1 base between. The CDR3 is 11 residues long. The germline V gene has CDR1 SGHRS and CDR2 YFSETQ. CDR3 bases: TGCGCCAGCAGCTCCCAAGAGACCCAGTACTTC. Its protein is CASSSQETQYF.

The sample holds a few counts of this clonotype. The chain links TRBV6-1 to TRBJ2-3; either TRBD1 or TRBD2 may supply D (6 bases each). The CDR3 totals 15 residues. V shed 3 bases and J shed 0 bases, with 10 bases lying between them. The germline CDR1 and CDR2 sequences are MNHNS and SASEGT. CDR3 DNA: TGTGCCAGCAGTGAGAGGGGGGTAAGCACAGATACGCAGTATTTT. Protein product: CASSERGVSTDTQYF.

This clonotype was recorded at least ten times. This chain connects TRBV20-1 to TRBJ2-5; TRBD2 is a possible D gene (5 bases). The CDR3 sequence is 13 residues long. Trimming took 8 bases from V and 5 from J, leaving 18 bases between them. Germline CDR1 is DFQATT and CDR2 is SNEGSKA (reference sequence). In DNA, the CDR3 is TGCAGTCCGAAAGTCCTAGCTTGGGAGACCCAGTACTTC. As protein: CSPKVLAWETQYF.

V usage is TRBV7-9 and J usage is TRBJ1-6; 9 bases line up with TRBD1. The trim removed 5 bases at V and 3 bases at J, leaving 5 bases unmatched. CDR1 and CDR2 from the germline V gene are SEHNR and FQNEAQ (reference sequence). CDR3 length: 16 amino acids. The CDR3 DNA reads TGTGCCAGCAGCCCGACAGGGGGTTTCTATAATTCACCCCTCCACTTT. It yields the protein CASSPTGGFYNSPLHF.

This clonotype was observed a few times. The chain employs TRBV10-3 and TRBJ1-1; 7 bases agree with TRBD1. Germline CDR1 ENHRY, CDR2 SYGVKD. CDR3 length: 13 residues. Trimming at V came to 6 bases and at J to 3 bases, leaving 4 bases not matched to a gene. The CDR3 spells CAIRTTGDTEAFF. CDR3 coding DNA: TGTGCCATCAGGACTACAGGGGACACTGAAGCTTTCTTT.

The table lists this clonotype with a few counts. V usage is TRBV6-5 and J usage is TRBJ2-5; D remains unclear. The CDR3 extends over 16 amino acids. V lost 0 bases and J 0 bases, leaving 11 bases between the germline ends. Germline CDR1 is MNHEY and CDR2 is SVGAGI. Here the CDR3 reads CASSYSKPPYQETQYF. Here the CDR3 DNA reads TGTGCCAGCAGTTACTCGAAGCCCCCGTACCAAGAGACCCAGTACTTC.

The chain employs TRBV7-8 and TRBJ2-1; possible D gene TRBD2, 6 bases. Trimming cost V 1 base and J 6 bases, with 19 bases left between them. Looked up from germline, CDR1 is SGHVS and CDR2 is FQNEAQ. This CDR3 spans 17 amino acids. CDR3 residues: CASSLVRHPGAGNEQFF. The DNA of the CDR3 is TGTGCCAGCAGCTTAGTTCGACATCCGGGAGCGGGCAATGAGCAGTTCTTC.

This clonotype has more than one count but fewer than ten. The rearrangement uses TRBV12-3 or TRBV12-4 and TRBJ2-2; 8 bases map to TRBD2. CDR3 length equals 15 residues. V dropped 1 base and J dropped 2; count of bases not matched to a gene: 0. This CDR3 reads CASSLGTSNTGELFF. As DNA, the CDR3 is TGTGCCAGCAGTTTAGGGACTAGCAACACCGGGGAGCTGTTTTTT.

This clonotype was observed once. This sequence joins TRBV7-2 and TRBJ2-6, with 8 bases that match TRBD1. The V gene's germline CDR1 is SGHTA and CDR2 FQGNSA. V lost 4 bases, J lost 2 bases, and 7 bases stayed unmatched. The CDR3 contains 17 residues. CDR3 DNA: TGTGCCAGCAGCTCTAAACGACAGGGGACTGGGGCCAACGTCCTGACTTTC. This translates into CASSSKRQGTGANVLTF.